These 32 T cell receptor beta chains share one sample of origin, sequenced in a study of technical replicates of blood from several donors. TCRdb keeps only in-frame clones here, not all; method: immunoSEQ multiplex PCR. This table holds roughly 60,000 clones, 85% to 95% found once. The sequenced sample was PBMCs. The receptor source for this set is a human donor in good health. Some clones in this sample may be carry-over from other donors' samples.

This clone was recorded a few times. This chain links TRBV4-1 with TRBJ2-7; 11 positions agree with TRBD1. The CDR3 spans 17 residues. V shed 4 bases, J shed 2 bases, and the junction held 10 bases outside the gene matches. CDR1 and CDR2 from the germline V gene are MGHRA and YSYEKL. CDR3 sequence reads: CASSPVPGQGGTYEQYF. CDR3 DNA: TGCGCCAGCAGCCCGGTCCCGGGACAGGGGGGGACCTACGAGCAGTACTTC.

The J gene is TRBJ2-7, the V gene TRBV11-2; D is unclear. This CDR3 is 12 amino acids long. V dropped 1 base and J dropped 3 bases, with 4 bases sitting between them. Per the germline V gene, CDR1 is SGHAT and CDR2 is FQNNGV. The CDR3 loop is CASSLVGYEQYF. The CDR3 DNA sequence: TGTGCCAGCAGCTTAGTCGGCTACGAGCAGTACTTC.

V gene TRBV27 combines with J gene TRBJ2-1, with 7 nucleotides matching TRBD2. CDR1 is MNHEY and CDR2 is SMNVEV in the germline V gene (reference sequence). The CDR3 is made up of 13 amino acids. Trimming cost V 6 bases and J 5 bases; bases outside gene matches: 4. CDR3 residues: CASSLADHNEQFF. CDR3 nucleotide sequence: TGTGCCAGCAGCCTAGCGGACCACAATGAGCAGTTCTTC.

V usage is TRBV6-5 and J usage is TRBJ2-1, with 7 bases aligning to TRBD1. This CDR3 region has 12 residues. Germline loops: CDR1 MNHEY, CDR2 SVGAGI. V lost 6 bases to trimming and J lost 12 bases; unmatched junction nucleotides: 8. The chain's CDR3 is CASSGDREWQFF. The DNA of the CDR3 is TGTGCCAGCAGCGGCGACAGGGAATGGCAGTTCTTC.

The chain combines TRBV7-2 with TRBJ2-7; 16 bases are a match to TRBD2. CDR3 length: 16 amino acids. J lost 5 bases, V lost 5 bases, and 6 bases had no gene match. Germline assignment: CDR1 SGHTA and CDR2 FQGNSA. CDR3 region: CASSPGTSGRVNEQYF. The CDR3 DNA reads TGTGCCAGCAGCCCAGGGACTAGCGGGAGGGTAAACGAGCAGTACTTC. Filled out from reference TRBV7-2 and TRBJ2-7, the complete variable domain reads GAGVSQSPSNKVTEKGKDVELRCDPISGHTALYWYRQSLGQGLEFLIYFQGNSAPDKSGLPSDRFSAERTGGSVSTLTIQRTQQEDSAVYLCASSPGTSGRVNEQYFGPGTRLTVT.

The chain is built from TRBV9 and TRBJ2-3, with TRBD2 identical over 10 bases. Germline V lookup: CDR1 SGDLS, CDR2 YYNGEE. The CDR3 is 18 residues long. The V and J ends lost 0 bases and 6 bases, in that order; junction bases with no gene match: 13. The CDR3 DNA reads TGTGCCAGCAGCGTAGCTAATAAAGCGGGGGGGCTTCTCGATACGCAGTATTTT. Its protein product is CASSVANKAGGLLDTQYF.

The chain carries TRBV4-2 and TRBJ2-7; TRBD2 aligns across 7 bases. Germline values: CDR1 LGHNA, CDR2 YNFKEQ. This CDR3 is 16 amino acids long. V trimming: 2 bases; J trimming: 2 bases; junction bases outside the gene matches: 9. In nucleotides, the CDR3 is TGTGCCAGCAGCCAATGGAGTAGCGGGCCAACCTACGAGCAGTACTTC. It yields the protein CASSQWSSGPTYEQYF.

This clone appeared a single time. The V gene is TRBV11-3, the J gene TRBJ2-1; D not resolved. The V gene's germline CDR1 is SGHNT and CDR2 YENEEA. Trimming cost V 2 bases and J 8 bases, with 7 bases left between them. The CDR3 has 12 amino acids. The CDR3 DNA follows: TGTGCCAGCAGCTTACGAGATGATGAGCAGTTCTTC. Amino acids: CASSLRDDEQFF.

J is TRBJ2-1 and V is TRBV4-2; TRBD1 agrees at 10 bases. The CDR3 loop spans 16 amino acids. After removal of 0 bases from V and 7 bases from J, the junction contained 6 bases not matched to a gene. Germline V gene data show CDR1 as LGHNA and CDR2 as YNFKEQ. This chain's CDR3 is CASSQDGDRGNNEQFF. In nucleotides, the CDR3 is TGTGCCAGCAGCCAAGATGGGGACAGGGGAAATAATGAGCAGTTCTTC.

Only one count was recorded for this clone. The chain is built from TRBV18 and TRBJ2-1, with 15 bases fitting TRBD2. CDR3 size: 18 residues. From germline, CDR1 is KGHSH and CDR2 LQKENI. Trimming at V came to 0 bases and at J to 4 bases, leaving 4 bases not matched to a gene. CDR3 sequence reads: CASSPPGLAGGQYNEQFF. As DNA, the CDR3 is TGTGCCAGCTCACCACCGGGACTAGCGGGGGGTCAATACAATGAGCAGTTCTTC.

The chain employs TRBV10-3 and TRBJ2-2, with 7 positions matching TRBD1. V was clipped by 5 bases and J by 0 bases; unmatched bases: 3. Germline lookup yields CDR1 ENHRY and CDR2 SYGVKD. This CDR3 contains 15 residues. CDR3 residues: CAISSGQTNTGELFF. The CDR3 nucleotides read TGTGCCATCAGTTCGGGACAGACGAACACCGGGGAGCTGTTTTTT.

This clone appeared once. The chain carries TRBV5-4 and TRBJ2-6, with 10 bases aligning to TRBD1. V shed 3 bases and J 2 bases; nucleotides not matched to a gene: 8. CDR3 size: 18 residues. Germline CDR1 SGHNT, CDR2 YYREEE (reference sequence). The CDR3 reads CASSSRGTGVTGANVLTF. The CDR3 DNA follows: TGTGCCAGCAGCTCCCGCGGGACAGGGGTTACTGGGGCCAACGTCCTGACTTTC.

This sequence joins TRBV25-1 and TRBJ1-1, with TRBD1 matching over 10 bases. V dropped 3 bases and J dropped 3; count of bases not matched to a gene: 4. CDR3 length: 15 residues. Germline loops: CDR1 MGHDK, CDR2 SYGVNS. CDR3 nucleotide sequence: TGTGCCAGCAGTGATCCCGGGACAGGGGACACTGAAGCTTTCTTT. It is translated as CASSDPGTGDTEAFF.

The CDR3 bases are TGTGCCAGCAGTAACAACAGGGGCAAGTTGTACGAGCAGTACTTC. Translating gives CASSNNRGKLYEQYF. The V call is TRBV2, the J call TRBJ2-7; 7 nucleotides match TRBD1. The J segment lost 4 bases and the V segment lost 5 bases, leaving 11 bases of the junction unmatched. This CDR3 spans 15 amino acids. CDR1 SNHLY and CDR2 FYNNEI come from the germline V gene. Full variable domain (outside the CDR3, taken from reference TRBV2 and TRBJ2-7): EPEVTQTPSHQVTQMGQEVILRCVPISNHLYFYWYRQILGQKVEFLVSFYNNEISEKSEIFDDQFSVERPDGSNFTLKIRSTKLEDSAMYFCASSNNRGKLYEQYFGPGTRLTVT.

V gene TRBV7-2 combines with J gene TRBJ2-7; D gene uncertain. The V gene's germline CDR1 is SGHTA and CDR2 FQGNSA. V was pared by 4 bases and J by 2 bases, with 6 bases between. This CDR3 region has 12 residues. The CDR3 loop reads CASSSHTYEQYF. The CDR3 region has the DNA TGTGCCAGCAGCTCGCACACCTACGAGCAGTACTTC.

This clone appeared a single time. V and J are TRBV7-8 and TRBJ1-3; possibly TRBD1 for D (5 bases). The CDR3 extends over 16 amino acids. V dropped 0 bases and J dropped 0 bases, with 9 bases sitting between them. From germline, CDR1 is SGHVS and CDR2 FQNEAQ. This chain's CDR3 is CASSLADTYSGNTIYF. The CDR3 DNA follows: TGTGCCAGCAGCTTAGCGGACACTTACTCTGGAAACACCATATATTTT.

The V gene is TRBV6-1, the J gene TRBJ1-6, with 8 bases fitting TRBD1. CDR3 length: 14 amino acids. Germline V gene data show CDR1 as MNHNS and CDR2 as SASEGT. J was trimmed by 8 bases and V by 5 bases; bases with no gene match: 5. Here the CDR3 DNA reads TGTGCCAGCAGTCGGGGACAGGCGGATTCACCCCTCCACTTT. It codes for CASSRGQADSPLHF.

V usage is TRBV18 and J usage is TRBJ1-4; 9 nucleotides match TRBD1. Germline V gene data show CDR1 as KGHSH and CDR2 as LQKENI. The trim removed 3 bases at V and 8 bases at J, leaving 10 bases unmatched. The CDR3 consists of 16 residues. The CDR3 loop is CASSPEIDRGAEKLFF. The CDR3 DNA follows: TGTGCCAGCTCACCGGAGATCGACAGGGGGGCAGAAAAACTGTTTTTT.

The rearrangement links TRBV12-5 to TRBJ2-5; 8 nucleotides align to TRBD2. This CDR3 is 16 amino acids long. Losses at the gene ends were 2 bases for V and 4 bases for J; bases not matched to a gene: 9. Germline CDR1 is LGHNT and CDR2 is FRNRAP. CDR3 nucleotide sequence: TGTGCTAGTGGTTTGTCGGCCGGGAGGGGCAGAGAGACCCAGTACTTC. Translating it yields CASGLSAGRGRETQYF.

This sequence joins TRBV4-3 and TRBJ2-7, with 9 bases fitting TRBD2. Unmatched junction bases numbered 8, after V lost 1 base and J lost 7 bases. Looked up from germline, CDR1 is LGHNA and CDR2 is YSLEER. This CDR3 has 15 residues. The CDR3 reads CASSQGLAVTGEQYF. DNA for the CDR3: TGCGCCAGCAGCCAAGGACTAGCGGTAACCGGGGAGCAGTACTTC.

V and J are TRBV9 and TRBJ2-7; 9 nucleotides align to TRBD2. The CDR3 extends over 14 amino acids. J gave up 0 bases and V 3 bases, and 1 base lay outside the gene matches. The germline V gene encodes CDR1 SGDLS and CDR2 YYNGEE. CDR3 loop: CASSGGGDSYEQYF. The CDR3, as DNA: TGTGCCAGCAGCGGCGGGGGGGACTCCTACGAGCAGTACTTC. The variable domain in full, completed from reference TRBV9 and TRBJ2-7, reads DSGVTQTPKHLITATGQRVTLRCSPRSGDLSVYWYQQSLDQGLQFLIQYYNGEERAKGNILERFSAQQFPDLHSELNLSSLELGDSALYFCASSGGGDSYEQYFGPGTRLTVT.

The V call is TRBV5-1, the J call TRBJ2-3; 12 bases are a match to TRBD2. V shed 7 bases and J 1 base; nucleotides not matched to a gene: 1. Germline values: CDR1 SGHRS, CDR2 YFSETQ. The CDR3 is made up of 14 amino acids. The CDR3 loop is CASRLAGGTDTQYF. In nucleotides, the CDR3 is TGCGCCAGCCGACTAGCGGGGGGCACAGATACGCAGTATTTT.

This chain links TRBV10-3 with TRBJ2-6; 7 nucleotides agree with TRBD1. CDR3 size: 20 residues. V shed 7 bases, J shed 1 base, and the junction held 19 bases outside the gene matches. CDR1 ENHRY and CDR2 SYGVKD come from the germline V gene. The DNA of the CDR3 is TGTGCCATCAATGAACGGCAGGGGGTATTTTTAATGTCTGGGGCCAACGTCCTGACTTTC. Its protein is CAINERQGVFLMSGANVLTF.

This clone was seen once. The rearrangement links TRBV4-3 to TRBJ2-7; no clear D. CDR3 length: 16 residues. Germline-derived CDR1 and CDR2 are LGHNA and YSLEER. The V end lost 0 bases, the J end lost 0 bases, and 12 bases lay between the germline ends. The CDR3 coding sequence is TGCGCCAGCAGCCAAGATTTCCTCCCTCCCTCCTACGAGCAGTACTTC. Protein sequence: CASSQDFLPPSYEQYF.

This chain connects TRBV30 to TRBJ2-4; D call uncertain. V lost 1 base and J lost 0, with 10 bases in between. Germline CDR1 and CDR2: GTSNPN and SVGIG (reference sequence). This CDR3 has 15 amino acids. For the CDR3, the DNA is TGTGCCTGGAGTGGTCAACTCCTAGCCAAAAACATTCAGTACTTC. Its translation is CAWSGQLLAKNIQYF. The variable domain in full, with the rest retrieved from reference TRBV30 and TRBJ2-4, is SQTIHQWPATLVQPVGSPLSLECTVEGTSNPNLYWYRQAAGRGLQLLFYSVGIGQISSEVPQNLSASRPQDRQFILSSKKLLLSDSGFYLCAWSGQLLAKNIQYFGAGTRLSVL.

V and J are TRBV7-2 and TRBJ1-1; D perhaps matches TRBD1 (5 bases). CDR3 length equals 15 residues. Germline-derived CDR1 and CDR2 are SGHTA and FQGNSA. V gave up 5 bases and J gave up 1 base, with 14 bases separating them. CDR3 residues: CASSQTMGGNTEAFF. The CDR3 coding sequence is TGTGCCAGCAGCCAGACGATGGGGGGGAACACTGAAGCTTTCTTT.

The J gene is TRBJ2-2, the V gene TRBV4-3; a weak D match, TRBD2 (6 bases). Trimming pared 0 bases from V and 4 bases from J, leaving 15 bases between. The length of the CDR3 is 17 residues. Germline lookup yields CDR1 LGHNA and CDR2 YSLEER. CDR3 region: CASSQDLTRGGTGELFF. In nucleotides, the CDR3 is TGCGCCAGCAGCCAAGATCTCACAAGGGGAGGCACCGGGGAGCTGTTTTTT.

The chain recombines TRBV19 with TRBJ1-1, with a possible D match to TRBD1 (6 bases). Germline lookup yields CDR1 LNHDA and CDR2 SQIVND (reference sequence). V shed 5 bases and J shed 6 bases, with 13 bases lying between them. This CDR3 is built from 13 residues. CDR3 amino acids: CASSRDTRSEAFF. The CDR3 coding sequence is TGTGCCAGTAGTCGGGACACCCGATCTGAAGCTTTCTTT.

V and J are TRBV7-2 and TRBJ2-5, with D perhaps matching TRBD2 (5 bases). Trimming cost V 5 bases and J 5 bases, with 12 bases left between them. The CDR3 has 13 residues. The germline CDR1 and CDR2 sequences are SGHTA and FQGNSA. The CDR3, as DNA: TGTGCCAGCAGCCCGGCAAGGGAGGAGACCCAGTACTTC. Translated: CASSPAREETQYF.

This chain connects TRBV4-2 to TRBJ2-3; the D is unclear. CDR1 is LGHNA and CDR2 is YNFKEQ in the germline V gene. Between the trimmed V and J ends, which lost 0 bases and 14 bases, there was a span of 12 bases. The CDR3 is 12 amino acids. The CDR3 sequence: CASSQDGRVRYF. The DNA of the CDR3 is TGTGCCAGCAGCCAAGATGGCCGGGTTCGGTATTTT.

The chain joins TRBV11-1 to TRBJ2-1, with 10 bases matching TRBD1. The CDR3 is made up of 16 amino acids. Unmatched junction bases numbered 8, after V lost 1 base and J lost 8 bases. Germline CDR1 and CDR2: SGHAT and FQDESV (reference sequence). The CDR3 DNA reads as TGTGCCAGCAGCTTAGGGCGGGACAGGGGTTTGGATGAGCAGTTCTTC. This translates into CASSLGRDRGLDEQFF.

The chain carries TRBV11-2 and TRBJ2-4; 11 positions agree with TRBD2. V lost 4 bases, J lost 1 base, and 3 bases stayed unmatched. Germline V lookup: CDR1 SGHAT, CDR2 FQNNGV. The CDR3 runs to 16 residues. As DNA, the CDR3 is TGTGCCAGCAGCTCTTTAGCGGGGGGGGCCAAAAACATTCAGTACTTC. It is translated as CASSSLAGGAKNIQYF.